A single sample gave rise to the 9 T cell receptor beta chains below, sequenced in a study of blood T cell repertoires in COVID-19. Generated by immunoSEQ multiplex PCR, the TCRdb table keeps only in-frame clones and is missing some. Here the sample spans 150,000 to 200,000 clones, under 90% being singletons. The sample comprised peripheral blood. Every receptor here comes from a woman in her seventies with COVID-19, enrolled during active disease.

The chain carries TRBV7-8 and TRBJ1-1; D possibly corresponds to TRBD1 (5 bases). V was trimmed by 1 base and J by 1 base, leaving 16 bases between them. Germline V CDR1 and CDR2: SGHVS, FQNEAQ. CDR3 length equals 17 residues. This CDR3 is CASSLERFQGPNTEAFF. CDR3 in DNA: TGTGCCAGCAGCTTAGAAAGATTCCAGGGCCCGAACACTGAAGCTTTCTTT.

The rearrangement links TRBV2 to TRBJ1-5; a possible D gene is TRBD1 (5 bases). This CDR3 spans 15 amino acids. Trimming removed 7 bases from V and 5 bases from J, with 18 bases in between. Germline CDR1 and CDR2: SNHLY and FYNNEI. CDR3 protein: CASKIAGGWDQPQHF. CDR3 coding DNA: TGTGCCAGCAAGATTGCGGGGGGATGGGATCAGCCCCAGCATTTT.

This clone was seen once. The chain joins TRBV12-5 to TRBJ1-2; D possibly corresponds to TRBD1 (6 bases). Germline V gene lookup returns CDR1 LGHNT and CDR2 FRNRAP. CDR3 length: 13 residues. Trimming took off 6 bases at V and 6 bases at J, with 14 bases between the two ends. This CDR3 is CASGPPGEDGYTF. The CDR3 coding sequence is TGTGCTAGTGGCCCTCCAGGGGAAGATGGCTACACCTTC. Drawing the rest from reference TRBV12-5 and TRBJ1-2, the complete variable domain is DARVTQTPRHKVTEMGQEVTMRCQPILGHNTVFWYRQTMMQGLELLAYFRNRAPLDDSGMPKDRFSAEMPDATLATLKIQPSEPRDSAVYFCASGPPGEDGYTFGSGTRLTVV.

V gene TRBV11-1 combines with J gene TRBJ1-1, with unresolved D. Germline loops: CDR1 SGHAT, CDR2 FQDESV (reference sequence). This CDR3 region has 14 residues. The V gene lost 1 base and the J gene lost 11 bases, with 17 bases spanning the gap. This chain's CDR3 is CASSLGTYTREAFF. The CDR3 DNA reads as TGTGCCAGCAGCTTAGGGACGTATACCCGGGAGGCTTTCTTT.

This clone was counted a few times. This chain joins TRBV9 and TRBJ2-3; the D is unclear. Germline CDR1 is SGDLS and CDR2 is YYNGEE. Trimming pared 3 bases from V and 1 base from J, leaving 9 bases between. CDR3 length: 14 amino acids. CDR3 protein: CASSAQTRTDTQYF. DNA for the CDR3: TGTGCCAGCAGCGCACAGACCCGCACAGATACGCAGTATTTT.

The V and J genes are TRBV7-8 and TRBJ2-5; tentatively, D is TRBD1 (7 bases). The germline CDR1 and CDR2 sequences are SGHVS and FQNEAQ. The CDR3 extends over 14 amino acids. The V and J ends lost 1 base and 5 bases respectively, with 11 bases between them. Here the CDR3 reads CASSLVRGVETQYF. Here the CDR3 DNA reads TGTGCCAGCAGCTTAGTCAGGGGGGTGGAGACCCAGTACTTC.

This sequence joins TRBV18 and TRBJ2-1, with TRBD2 identical over 11 bases. The trim removed 3 bases at V and 4 bases at J, leaving 5 bases unmatched. In germline, CDR1 is KGHSH, CDR2 LQKENI. The CDR3 consists of 16 residues. CDR3 region: CASSPLTSGSYNEQFF. The CDR3 DNA is TGTGCCAGCTCACCTCTTACTAGCGGGAGTTACAATGAGCAGTTCTTC.

The chain combines TRBV28 with TRBJ2-7; D call uncertain. V was pared by 10 bases and J by 0 bases, with 16 bases between. The CDR3 consists of 14 residues. CDR1 and CDR2 (germline): MDHEN, SYDVKM. CDR3 in DNA: TGTGCCACTATGGGCCCGTACAGCTCCTACGAGCAGTACGTC. Residues: CATMGPYSSYEQYV.

This clone occurred a few times. This sequence joins TRBV6-5 and TRBJ1-5; TRBD1 matches at 9 bases. The CDR3 is 13 amino acids. Trimming removed 6 bases from V and 4 bases from J; junction bases left unmatched: 1. Germline CDR1 and CDR2: MNHEY and SVGAGI. In DNA, the CDR3 is TGTGCCAGCAGGGACAGGGGTAATCAGCCCCAGCATTTT. This gives the protein CASRDRGNQPQHF.